These T cell receptor beta chains were read from a single sample in a study of blood T cell repertoires in COVID-19. The assay was immunoSEQ multiplex PCR, and TCRdb's table has in-frame clones only and misses some. This table holds 200,000 to 250,000 clones, roughly 85% found once. Input material: peripheral blood. These receptors were taken from a woman in her sixties or seventies with COVID-19, enrolled during active disease. Each CDR3 is given with its conserved first and last residue. A D gene is named only where the DNA matches it firmly. Clone size is given for some rows only: seen once, a few or many times, or a class if the clone is expanded.

CDR3nt: TGCGCCAGCATGATGACCGGGACAGGGGGCGCCGGGGAGCTGTTTTTT; CDR3aa: CASMMTGTGGAGELFF; abundance: -; d_gene: TRBD1; v_gene: TRBV10-2; j_gene: TRBJ2-2; len: 16
CDR3nt: TGTGCCAGCTCACCTGCGGGAGTAACAGATACGCAGTATTTT; CDR3aa: CASSPAGVTDTQYF; abundance: -; d_gene: TRBD2; v_gene: TRBV18; j_gene: TRBJ2-3; len: 14
CDR3nt: TGTGCCAGCAGTGAGCACAGGGTCACTGAAGCTTTCTTT; CDR3aa: CASSEHRVTEAFF; abundance: once; d_gene: -; v_gene: TRBV27; j_gene: TRBJ1-1; len: 13
CDR3nt: TGTGCCAGCAGCTTAGAGGGGGTGATGAACACTGAAGCTTTCTTT; CDR3aa: CASSLEGVMNTEAFF; abundance: -; d_gene: -; v_gene: TRBV7-2; j_gene: TRBJ1-1; len: 15
CDR3nt: TGCGCCAGCAGCTTAATCCCAGGGCAAACCGGGGAGCTGTTTTTT; CDR3aa: CASSLIPGQTGELFF; abundance: -; d_gene: -; v_gene: TRBV5-1; j_gene: TRBJ2-2; len: 15
CDR3nt: TGTGCCAGCAGTCTAATACAGGGAGCCACCTCTGGAAACACCATATATTTT; CDR3aa: CASSLIQGATSGNTIYF; abundance: -; d_gene: -; v_gene: TRBV6-6; j_gene: TRBJ1-3; len: 17
CDR3nt: TGTGCCAGCAGCTTGGCAGGGGTGGGGGAGACCCAGTACTTC; CDR3aa: CASSLAGVGETQYF; abundance: -; d_gene: -; v_gene: TRBV11-2; j_gene: TRBJ2-5; len: 14
CDR3nt: TGTGCCAGCAGCGGCCGGGACTCCTACTCTGGAAACACCATATATTTT; CDR3aa: CASSGRDSYSGNTIYF; abundance: -; d_gene: -; v_gene: TRBV2; j_gene: TRBJ1-3; len: 16
CDR3nt: TGTGCCAGCAGCCAAGGACTAGCGGGCTCCAGGGAGCAGTACTTC; CDR3aa: CASSQGLAGSREQYF; abundance: once; d_gene: TRBD2; v_gene: TRBV14; j_gene: TRBJ2-7; len: 15
CDR3nt: TGTGCCATCACCCCGGGAGGACGGACCTACGAGCAGTACTTC; CDR3aa: CAITPGGRTYEQYF; abundance: once; d_gene: TRBD2; v_gene: TRBV10-3; j_gene: TRBJ2-7; len: 14
CDR3nt: TGTGCCAGCAGCTTAAACCAGGGGGCAAACACTGAAGCTTTCTTT; CDR3aa: CASSLNQGANTEAFF; abundance: -; d_gene: TRBD1; v_gene: TRBV7-2; j_gene: TRBJ1-1; len: 15
CDR3nt: TGTGCCAGCAGTGAACAGACTAGGAGAAGGATGAACACTGAAGCTTTCTTT; CDR3aa: CASSEQTRRRMNTEAFF; abundance: -; d_gene: -; v_gene: TRBV6-1; j_gene: TRBJ1-1; len: 17
CDR3nt: TGTGCCAGCAGCGCGACAGGGGGTCCCTACGAGCAGTACTTC; CDR3aa: CASSATGGPYEQYF; abundance: -; d_gene: TRBD1; v_gene: TRBV7-8; j_gene: TRBJ2-7; len: 14
CDR3nt: TGCGCCAGCAGCCAAAGTGACAGGGGAGGCTACACCTTC; CDR3aa: CASSQSDRGGYTF; abundance: -; d_gene: TRBD1; v_gene: TRBV4-3; j_gene: TRBJ1-2; len: 13
CDR3nt: TGTGCCAGTAGTCTCCTGGGAGCTACCTACGAGCAGTACTTC; CDR3aa: CASSLLGATYEQYF; abundance: once; d_gene: -; v_gene: TRBV19; j_gene: TRBJ2-7; len: 14
CDR3nt: TGCGCCAGCAGCGTACAGGGGTTGGGGTTCTACAATGAGCAGTTCTTC; CDR3aa: CASSVQGLGFYNEQFF; abundance: once; d_gene: TRBD1; v_gene: TRBV5-1; j_gene: TRBJ2-1; len: 16
CDR3nt: TGTGCCAGCAGCGCTCAGGGACGGCAGGGGGGCTACGAGCAGTACTTC; CDR3aa: CASSAQGRQGGYEQYF; abundance: -; d_gene: -; v_gene: TRBV7-3; j_gene: TRBJ2-7; len: 16
CDR3nt: TGCGCCAGCAGCTTGGCCCCCCCAGGGGAGGGCACTGAAGCTTTCTTT; CDR3aa: CASSLAPPGEGTEAFF; abundance: once; d_gene: -; v_gene: TRBV5-1; j_gene: TRBJ1-1; len: 16
CDR3nt: TGTGCCAGCAGCCCTAACAGGTTTTACGAGCAGTACTTC; CDR3aa: CASSPNRFYEQYF; abundance: -; d_gene: -; v_gene: TRBV7-2; j_gene: TRBJ2-7; len: 13
CDR3nt: TGTGCCAGCAGCCCGGCGGACTCGGGGGGCTACACCTTC; CDR3aa: CASSPADSGGYTF; abundance: -; d_gene: -; v_gene: TRBV14; j_gene: TRBJ1-2; len: 13
CDR3nt: TGTGCCAGCAGCTTAGGGGCTCGGGACAACTCCTACGAGCAGTACTTC; CDR3aa: CASSLGARDNSYEQYF; abundance: -; d_gene: -; v_gene: TRBV7-2; j_gene: TRBJ2-7; len: 16
CDR3nt: TGTGCCAGCAGCTTAACAGGACGAGAGTATGGCTACACCTTC; CDR3aa: CASSLTGREYGYTF; abundance: -; d_gene: -; v_gene: TRBV7-2; j_gene: TRBJ1-2; len: 14
CDR3nt: TGTGCCAGCAGCTTAGAGTTATTGGCAGGGATTAATTTGGCGGAGACCCAGTACTTC; CDR3aa: CASSLELLAGINLAETQYF; abundance: -; d_gene: -; v_gene: TRBV7-2; j_gene: TRBJ2-5; len: 19
CDR3nt: TGTGCCAGCAGCTTGGCACTTCCGGGACAGGGGGCTAGAGAGCAGTACTTC; CDR3aa: CASSLALPGQGAREQYF; abundance: -; d_gene: TRBD1; v_gene: TRBV5-4; j_gene: TRBJ2-7; len: 17
CDR3nt: TGTGCCAGCAGCTTGCTAGCGGTCTACAATGAGCAGTTCTTC; CDR3aa: CASSLLAVYNEQFF; abundance: -; d_gene: TRBD2; v_gene: TRBV5-5; j_gene: TRBJ2-1; len: 14
CDR3nt: TGTGCCAGCAGCCCCATTTTGGACAGATACGAGCAGTACTTC; CDR3aa: CASSPILDRYEQYF; abundance: -; d_gene: -; v_gene: TRBV7-9; j_gene: TRBJ2-7; len: 14
CDR3nt: TGTGCCAGCAGTTGGGGACAGGGTGGGCAGTATTTT; CDR3aa: CASSWGQGGQYF; abundance: -; d_gene: TRBD1; v_gene: TRBV6-6; j_gene: TRBJ2-3; len: 12
CDR3nt: TGTGCCACCAGTGACCCGGGGGGGGGCAGCACAGATACGCAGTATTTT; CDR3aa: CATSDPGGGSTDTQYF; abundance: -; d_gene: TRBD2; v_gene: TRBV24-1; j_gene: TRBJ2-3; len: 16
CDR3nt: TGTGCCAGTAGTATGGCGCAGGTATTCAATTCACCCCTCCACTTT; CDR3aa: CASSMAQVFNSPLHF; abundance: once; d_gene: -; v_gene: TRBV19; j_gene: TRBJ1-6; len: 15
CDR3nt: TGTGCCATCAGTGATGGGGGGGATCAGCCCCAGCATTTT; CDR3aa: CAISDGGDQPQHF; abundance: -; d_gene: -; v_gene: TRBV10-3; j_gene: TRBJ1-5; len: 13
CDR3nt: TGCGCCAGCAGCCCCCGTGAAGCCACTAACTATGGCTACACCTTC; CDR3aa: CASSPREATNYGYTF; abundance: -; d_gene: -; v_gene: TRBV5-1; j_gene: TRBJ1-2; len: 15
CDR3nt: TGTGCCAGCAGCAGCCCAGATACGCAGTATTTT; CDR3aa: CASSSPDTQYF; abundance: -; d_gene: -; v_gene: TRBV7-9; j_gene: TRBJ2-3; len: 11
CDR3nt: TGTGCCAGCAGCCAAGATGGACTAGCGGGGGGGCTGGGTGAGCAGTTCTTC; CDR3aa: CASSQDGLAGGLGEQFF; abundance: -; d_gene: TRBD2; v_gene: TRBV3-1/TRBV3-2; j_gene: TRBJ2-1; len: 17
CDR3nt: TGTGCCAGTAGCTCACTAGCGGGAGGGATGAATGAGCAGTTCTTC; CDR3aa: CASSSLAGGMNEQFF; abundance: -; d_gene: TRBD2; v_gene: TRBV19; j_gene: TRBJ2-1; len: 15
CDR3nt: TGTGCCAGCTCATATGACAGGGCCCGGTCCTACGAGCAGTACTTC; CDR3aa: CASSYDRARSYEQYF; abundance: once; d_gene: TRBD1; v_gene: TRBV18; j_gene: TRBJ2-7; len: 15
CDR3nt: TGTGCCAGTAGTAAACCGCCGGCCGATCCTCAGGGAGAGACCCAGTACTTC; CDR3aa: CASSKPPADPQGETQYF; abundance: -; d_gene: -; v_gene: TRBV19; j_gene: TRBJ2-5; len: 17
CDR3nt: TGTGCCAGCTCCCGGAGAGGGGGCTACGAGCAGTACTTC; CDR3aa: CASSRRGGYEQYF; abundance: -; d_gene: -; v_gene: TRBV3-1/TRBV3-2; j_gene: TRBJ2-7; len: 13
CDR3nt: TGTGCCAGTAGTATCCTGACAGGGGCCCTCTCTGGAAACACCATATATTTT; CDR3aa: CASSILTGALSGNTIYF; abundance: -; d_gene: TRBD1; v_gene: TRBV19; j_gene: TRBJ1-3; len: 17
CDR3nt: TGTGCCAGCTGTCCAGGGTCGTCGGGTTTGAACACTGAAGCTTTCTTT; CDR3aa: CASCPGSSGLNTEAFF; abundance: -; d_gene: -; v_gene: TRBV28; j_gene: TRBJ1-1; len: 16
CDR3nt: TGTGCCAGTAGTATAGGGGTAGCGGGGGGGCCGGCAGAGACCCAGTACTTC; CDR3aa: CASSIGVAGGPAETQYF; abundance: -; d_gene: TRBD2; v_gene: TRBV19; j_gene: TRBJ2-5; len: 17
CDR3nt: TGTGCCAGCAGACTTACCTGGGCTAGCGGGATACAAGAGACCCAGTACTTC; CDR3aa: CASRLTWASGIQETQYF; abundance: -; d_gene: TRBD2; v_gene: TRBV27; j_gene: TRBJ2-5; len: 17
CDR3nt: TGTGCCAGCAGTGGACAGGCGATATCCTACGAGCAGTACTTC; CDR3aa: CASSGQAISYEQYF; abundance: -; d_gene: -; v_gene: TRBV2; j_gene: TRBJ2-7; len: 14
CDR3nt: TGTGCCAGTTTCAGCGGGACCCGATGGGGTGAGCAGTTCTTC; CDR3aa: CASFSGTRWGEQFF; abundance: -; d_gene: TRBD2; v_gene: TRBV6-5; j_gene: TRBJ2-1; len: 14
CDR3nt: TGTGCCAGTAGTATTGTAGGGGGCGGCAATCAGCCCCAGCATTTT; CDR3aa: CASSIVGGGNQPQHF; abundance: few; d_gene: TRBD1; v_gene: TRBV19; j_gene: TRBJ1-5; len: 15
CDR3nt: TGTGCCAGCCAGGACAGGGGAAACCTGAACACTGAAGCTTTCTTT; CDR3aa: CASQDRGNLNTEAFF; abundance: -; d_gene: TRBD1; v_gene: TRBV3-1/TRBV3-2; j_gene: TRBJ1-1; len: 15
CDR3nt: TGTGCCAGCAGTCCCTTGGGGGCTGAAGAGACCCAGTACTTC; CDR3aa: CASSPLGAEETQYF; abundance: -; d_gene: -; v_gene: TRBV5-5; j_gene: TRBJ2-5; len: 14
CDR3nt: TGTGCCAGTACAGGGATGCTGAAACCTTATAGCAATCAGCCCCAGCATTTT; CDR3aa: CASTGMLKPYSNQPQHF; abundance: -; d_gene: -; v_gene: TRBV2; j_gene: TRBJ1-5; len: 17
CDR3nt: TGCGCCAGCAGGTTCGGGACAACTAATGAAAAACTGTTTTTT; CDR3aa: CASRFGTTNEKLFF; abundance: -; d_gene: -; v_gene: TRBV5-1; j_gene: TRBJ1-4; len: 14
CDR3nt: TGTGCCAGCAGCTTACGAGGGGGCTTGAACACCGGGGAGCTGTTTTTT; CDR3aa: CASSLRGGLNTGELFF; abundance: -; d_gene: TRBD1; v_gene: TRBV7-2; j_gene: TRBJ2-2; len: 16
CDR3nt: TGCGCCAGCAGCCCGGAGGGGGCAGGGGGCTTTGAGACCCAGTACTTC; CDR3aa: CASSPEGAGGFETQYF; abundance: -; d_gene: TRBD1; v_gene: TRBV5-1; j_gene: TRBJ2-5; len: 16
CDR3nt: TGTGCCAGTAGTGCTAACCAAGAGACCCAGTACTTC; CDR3aa: CASSANQETQYF; abundance: -; d_gene: -; v_gene: TRBV19; j_gene: TRBJ2-5; len: 12
CDR3nt: TGTGCCAGCAGCCCCCGCGCAGGGTTCGGAAACACCATATATTTT; CDR3aa: CASSPRAGFGNTIYF; abundance: -; d_gene: -; v_gene: TRBV11-2; j_gene: TRBJ1-3; len: 15
CDR3nt: TGTGCCAGCAGGACAGGCTCGACCCGCTCCTACGAGCAGTACTTC; CDR3aa: CASRTGSTRSYEQYF; abundance: -; d_gene: -; v_gene: TRBV6-5; j_gene: TRBJ2-7; len: 15
CDR3nt: TGTGCCAGCAGACTATTTTCCACCGGGGAGCTGTTTTTT; CDR3aa: CASRLFSTGELFF; abundance: many; d_gene: -; v_gene: TRBV7-3; j_gene: TRBJ2-2; len: 13